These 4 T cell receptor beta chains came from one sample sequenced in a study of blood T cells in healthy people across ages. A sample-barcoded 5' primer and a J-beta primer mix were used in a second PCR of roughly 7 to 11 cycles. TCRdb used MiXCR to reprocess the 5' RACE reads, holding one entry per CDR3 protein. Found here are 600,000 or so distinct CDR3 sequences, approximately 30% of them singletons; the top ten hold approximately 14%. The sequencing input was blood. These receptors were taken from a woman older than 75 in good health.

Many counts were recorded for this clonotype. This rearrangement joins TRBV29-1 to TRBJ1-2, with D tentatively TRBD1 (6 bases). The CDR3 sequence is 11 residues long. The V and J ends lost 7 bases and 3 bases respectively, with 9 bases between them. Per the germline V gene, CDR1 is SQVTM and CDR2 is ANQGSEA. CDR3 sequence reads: CSGYRDYGYTF. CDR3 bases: TGCAGCGGCTACAGGGACTATGGCTACACCTTC.

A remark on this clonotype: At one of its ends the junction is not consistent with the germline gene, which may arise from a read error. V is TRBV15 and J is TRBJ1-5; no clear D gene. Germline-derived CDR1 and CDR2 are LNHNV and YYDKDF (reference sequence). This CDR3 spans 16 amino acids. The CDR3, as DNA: TGTGCCACCAGCCTTACTTCAAGGATCCCAAGTCAGCCCAAGCATTTT. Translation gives CATSLTSRIPSQPKHF.

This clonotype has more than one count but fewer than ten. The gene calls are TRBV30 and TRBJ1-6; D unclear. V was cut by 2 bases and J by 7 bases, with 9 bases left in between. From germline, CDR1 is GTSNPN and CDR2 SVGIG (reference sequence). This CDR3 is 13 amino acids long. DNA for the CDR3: TGTGCCTGGAGTTTGGGGAGAAATTCACCCCTCCACTTT. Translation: CAWSLGRNSPLHF.

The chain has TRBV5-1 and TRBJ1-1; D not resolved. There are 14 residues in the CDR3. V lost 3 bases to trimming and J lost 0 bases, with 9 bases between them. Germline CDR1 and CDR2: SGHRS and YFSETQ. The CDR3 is CASSCRTVNTEAFF. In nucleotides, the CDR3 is TGCGCCAGCAGCTGCCGGACGGTGAACACTGAAGCTTTCTTT.